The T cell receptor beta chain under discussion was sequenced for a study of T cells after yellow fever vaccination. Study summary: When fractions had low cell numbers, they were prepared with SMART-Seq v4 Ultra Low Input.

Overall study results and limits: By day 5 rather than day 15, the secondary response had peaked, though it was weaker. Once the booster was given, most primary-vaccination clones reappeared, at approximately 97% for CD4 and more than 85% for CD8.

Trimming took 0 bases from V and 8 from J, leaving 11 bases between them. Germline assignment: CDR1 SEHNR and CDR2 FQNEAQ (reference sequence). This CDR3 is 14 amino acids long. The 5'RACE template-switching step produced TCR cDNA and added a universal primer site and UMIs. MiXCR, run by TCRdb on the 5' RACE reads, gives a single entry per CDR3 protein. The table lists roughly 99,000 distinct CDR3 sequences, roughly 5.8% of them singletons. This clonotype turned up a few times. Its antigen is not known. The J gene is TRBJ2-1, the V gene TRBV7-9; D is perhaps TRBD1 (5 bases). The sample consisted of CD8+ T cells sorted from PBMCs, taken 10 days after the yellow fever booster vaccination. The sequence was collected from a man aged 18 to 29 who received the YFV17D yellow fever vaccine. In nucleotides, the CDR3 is TGTGCCAGCAGCTTAGCCGGGCAGGGCTATGAGCAGTTCTTC. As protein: CASSLAGQGYEQFF.